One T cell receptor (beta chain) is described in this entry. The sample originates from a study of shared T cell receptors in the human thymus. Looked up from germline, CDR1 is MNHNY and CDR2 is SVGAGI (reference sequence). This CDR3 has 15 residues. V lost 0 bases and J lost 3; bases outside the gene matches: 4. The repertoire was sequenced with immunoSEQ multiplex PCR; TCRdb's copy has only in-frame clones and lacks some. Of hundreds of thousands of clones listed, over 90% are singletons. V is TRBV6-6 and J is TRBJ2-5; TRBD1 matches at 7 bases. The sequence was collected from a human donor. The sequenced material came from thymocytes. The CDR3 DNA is TGTGCCAGCAGTTACTCGAAGACAGGGAAAGAGACCCAGTACTTC. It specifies CASSYSKTGKETQYF.